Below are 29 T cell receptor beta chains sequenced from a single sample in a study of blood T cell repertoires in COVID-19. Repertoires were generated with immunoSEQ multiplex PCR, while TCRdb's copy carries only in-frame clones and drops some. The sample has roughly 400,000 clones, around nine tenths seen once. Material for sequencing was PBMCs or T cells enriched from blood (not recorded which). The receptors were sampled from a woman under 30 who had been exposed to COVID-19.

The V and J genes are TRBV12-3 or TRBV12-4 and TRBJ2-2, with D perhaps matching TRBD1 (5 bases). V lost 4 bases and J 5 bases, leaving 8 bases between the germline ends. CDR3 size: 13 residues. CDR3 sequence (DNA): TGTGCCAGCAGTTGGGGCCGAACCGGGGAGCTGTTTTTT. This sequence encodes CASSWGRTGELFF.

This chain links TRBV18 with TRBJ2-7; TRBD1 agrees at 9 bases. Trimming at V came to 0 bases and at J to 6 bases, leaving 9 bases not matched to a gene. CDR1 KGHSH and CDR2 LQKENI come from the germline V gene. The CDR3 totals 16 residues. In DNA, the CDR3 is TGTGCCAGCTCACCACCAAACAGGGGGCAAGGAGTCGAGCAGTACTTC. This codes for CASSPPNRGQGVEQYF.

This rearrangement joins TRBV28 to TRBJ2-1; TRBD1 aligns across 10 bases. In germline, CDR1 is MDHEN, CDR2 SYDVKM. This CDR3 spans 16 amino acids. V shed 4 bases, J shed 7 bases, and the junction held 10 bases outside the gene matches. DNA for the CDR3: TGTGCCAGCAGTTCATCCGGGACAGGGGACAGGAATGAGCAGTTCTTC. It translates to CASSSSGTGDRNEQFF.

The CDR3 loop reads CSASLLLLNVLSNQPQHF. CDR3 in DNA: TGCAGTGCTAGTCTCCTTCTTTTAAATGTGTTGAGCAATCAGCCCCAGCATTTT. The chain combines TRBV20-1 with TRBJ1-5; D is ambiguous. The length of the CDR3 is 18 residues. Germline assignment: CDR1 DFQATT and CDR2 SNEGSKA (reference sequence). Trimming shortened V by 3 bases and J by 1 base, and 22 bases separated the two germline ends.

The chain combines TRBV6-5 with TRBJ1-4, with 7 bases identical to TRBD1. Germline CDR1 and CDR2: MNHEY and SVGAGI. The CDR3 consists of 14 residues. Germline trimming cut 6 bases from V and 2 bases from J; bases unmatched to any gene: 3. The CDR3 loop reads CASSPTGTNEKLFF. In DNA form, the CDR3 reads TGTGCCAGCAGCCCGACAGGGACTAATGAAAAACTGTTTTTT.

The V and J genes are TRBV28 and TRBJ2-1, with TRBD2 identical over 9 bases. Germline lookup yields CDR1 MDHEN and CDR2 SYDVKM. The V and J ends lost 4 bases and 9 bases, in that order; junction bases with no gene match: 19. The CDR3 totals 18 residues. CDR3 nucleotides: TGTGCCAGCAGTTGGGCCCTTGATAGCGGGAGTAATCGCGGTGAGCAGTTCTTC. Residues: CASSWALDSGSNRGEQFF.

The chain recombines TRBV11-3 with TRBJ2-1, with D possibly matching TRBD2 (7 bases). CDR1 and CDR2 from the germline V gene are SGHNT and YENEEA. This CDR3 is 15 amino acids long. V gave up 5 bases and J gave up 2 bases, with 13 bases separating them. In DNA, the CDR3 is TGTGCCAGCAGCCCCGGGGGGCCCCCCTACAATGAGCAGTTCTTC. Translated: CASSPGGPPYNEQFF.

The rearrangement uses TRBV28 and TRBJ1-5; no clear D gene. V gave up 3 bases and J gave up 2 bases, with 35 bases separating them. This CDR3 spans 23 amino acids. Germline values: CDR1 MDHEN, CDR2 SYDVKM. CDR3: CASSFFPAYADAGGLAGNQPQHF. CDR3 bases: TGTGCCAGCAGTTTTTTCCCGGCTTATGCAGATGCAGGAGGTTTGGCGGGCAATCAGCCCCAGCATTTT.

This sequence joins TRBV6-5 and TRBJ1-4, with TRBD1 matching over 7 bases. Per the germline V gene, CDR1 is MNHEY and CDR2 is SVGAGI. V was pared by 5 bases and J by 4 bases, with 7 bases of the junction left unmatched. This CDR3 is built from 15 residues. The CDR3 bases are TGTGCCAGCAGTACCCTTGGACAGGATAATGAAAAACTGTTTTTT. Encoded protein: CASSTLGQDNEKLFF.

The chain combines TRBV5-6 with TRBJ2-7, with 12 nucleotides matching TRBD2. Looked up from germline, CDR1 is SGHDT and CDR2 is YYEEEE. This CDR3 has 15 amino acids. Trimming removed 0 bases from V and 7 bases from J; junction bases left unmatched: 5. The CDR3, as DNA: TGTGCCAGCAGCTTGGGGACTAGCGGGACTCTGGAGCAGTACTTC. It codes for CASSLGTSGTLEQYF.

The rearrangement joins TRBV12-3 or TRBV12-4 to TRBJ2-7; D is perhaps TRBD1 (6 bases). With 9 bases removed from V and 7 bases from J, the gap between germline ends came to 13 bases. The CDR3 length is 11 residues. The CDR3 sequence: CASVQGLEQYF. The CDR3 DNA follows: TGTGCCAGTGTACAGGGTTTGGAGCAGTACTTC.

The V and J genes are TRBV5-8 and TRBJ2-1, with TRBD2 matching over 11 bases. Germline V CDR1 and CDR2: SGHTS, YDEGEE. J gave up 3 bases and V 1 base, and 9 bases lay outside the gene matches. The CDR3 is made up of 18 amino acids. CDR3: CASSLWRLAGGIYNEQFF. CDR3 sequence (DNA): TGTGCCAGCAGCTTGTGGAGGCTAGCGGGAGGTATCTACAATGAGCAGTTCTTC.

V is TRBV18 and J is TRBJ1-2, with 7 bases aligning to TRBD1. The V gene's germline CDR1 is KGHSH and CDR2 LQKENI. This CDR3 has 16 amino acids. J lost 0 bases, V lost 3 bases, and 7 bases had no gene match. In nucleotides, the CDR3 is TGTGCCAGCTCACCGCGACAGGGCGATGCTAACTATGGCTACACCTTC. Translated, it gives CASSPRQGDANYGYTF.

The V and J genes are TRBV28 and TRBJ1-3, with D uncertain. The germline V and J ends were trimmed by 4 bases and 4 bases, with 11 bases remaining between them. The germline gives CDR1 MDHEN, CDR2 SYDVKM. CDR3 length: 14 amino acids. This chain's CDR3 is CASSSGGVGNTIYF. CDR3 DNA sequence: TGTGCCAGCAGTTCGGGCGGGGTCGGAAACACCATATATTTT.

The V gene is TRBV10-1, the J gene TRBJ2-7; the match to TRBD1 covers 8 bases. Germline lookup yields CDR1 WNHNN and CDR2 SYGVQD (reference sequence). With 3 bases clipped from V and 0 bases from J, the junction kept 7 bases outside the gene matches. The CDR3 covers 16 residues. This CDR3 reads CASSDPRGQGSYEQYF. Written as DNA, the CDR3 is TGCGCCAGCAGTGATCCCCGTGGACAGGGCTCCTACGAGCAGTACTTC.

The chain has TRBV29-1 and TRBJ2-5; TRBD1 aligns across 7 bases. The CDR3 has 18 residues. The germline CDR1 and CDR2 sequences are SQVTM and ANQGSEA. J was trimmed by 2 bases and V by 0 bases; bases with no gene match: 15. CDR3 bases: TGCAGCGTTGAAGATTTCGCCGGGACAGAAATTCGTCAAGAGACCCAGTACTTC. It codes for CSVEDFAGTEIRQETQYF.

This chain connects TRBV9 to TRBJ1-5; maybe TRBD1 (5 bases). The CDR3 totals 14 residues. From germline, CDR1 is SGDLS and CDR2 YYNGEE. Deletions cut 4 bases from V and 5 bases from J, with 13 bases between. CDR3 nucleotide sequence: TGTGCCAGCAGCAGTAGTTCAGGGTATCAGCCCCAGCATTTT. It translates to CASSSSSGYQPQHF.

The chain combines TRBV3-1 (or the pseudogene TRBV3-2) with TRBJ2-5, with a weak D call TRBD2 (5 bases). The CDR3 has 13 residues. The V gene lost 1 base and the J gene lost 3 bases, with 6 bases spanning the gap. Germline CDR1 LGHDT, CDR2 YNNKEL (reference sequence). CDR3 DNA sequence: TGTGCCAGCAGCCAAGGGAGGAAAGAGACCCAGTACTTC. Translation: CASSQGRKETQYF.

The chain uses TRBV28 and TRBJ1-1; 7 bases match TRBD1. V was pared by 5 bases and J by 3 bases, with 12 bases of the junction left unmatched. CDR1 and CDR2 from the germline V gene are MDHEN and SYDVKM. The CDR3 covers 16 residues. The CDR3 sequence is CASSPSTGYGDTEAFF. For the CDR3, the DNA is TGTGCCAGCAGTCCCTCGACAGGGTATGGTGACACTGAAGCTTTCTTT. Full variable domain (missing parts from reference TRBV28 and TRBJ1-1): DVKVTQSSRYLVKRTGEKVFLECVQDMDHENMFWYRQDPGLGLRLIYFSYDVKMKEKGDIPEGYSVSREKKERFSLILESASTNQTSMYLCASSPSTGYGDTEAFFGQGTRLTVV.

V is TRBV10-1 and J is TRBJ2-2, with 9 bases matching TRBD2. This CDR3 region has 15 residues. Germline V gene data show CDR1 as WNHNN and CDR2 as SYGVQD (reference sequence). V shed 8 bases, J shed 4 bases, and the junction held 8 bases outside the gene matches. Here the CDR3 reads CASPRGLASTGELFF. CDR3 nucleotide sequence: TGCGCCAGCCCAAGGGGACTAGCTTCCACCGGGGAGCTGTTTTTT.

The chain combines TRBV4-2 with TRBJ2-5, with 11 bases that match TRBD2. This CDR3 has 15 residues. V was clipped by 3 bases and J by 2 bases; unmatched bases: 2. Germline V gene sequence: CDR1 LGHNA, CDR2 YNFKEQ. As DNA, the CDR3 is TGTGCCAGCAGCCAGACTAGCGGGGATCAAGAGACCCAGTACTTC. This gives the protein CASSQTSGDQETQYF.

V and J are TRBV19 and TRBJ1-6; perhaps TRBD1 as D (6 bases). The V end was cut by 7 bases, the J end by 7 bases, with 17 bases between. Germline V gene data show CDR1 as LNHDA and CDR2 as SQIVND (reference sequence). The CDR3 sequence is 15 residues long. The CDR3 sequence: CASTPGNRANSPLHF. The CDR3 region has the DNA TGTGCCAGTACCCCCGGAAACAGGGCGAATTCACCCCTCCACTTT.

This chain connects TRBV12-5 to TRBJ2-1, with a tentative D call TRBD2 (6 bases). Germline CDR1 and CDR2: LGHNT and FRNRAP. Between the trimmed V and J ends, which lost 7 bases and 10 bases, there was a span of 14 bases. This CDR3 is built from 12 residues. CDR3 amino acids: CASAPGGGEQFF. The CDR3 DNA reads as TGTGCTAGTGCCCCCGGTGGAGGGGAGCAGTTCTTC.

CDR3 DNA sequence: TGTGCTAGTGGCCGATACCCAGGGGCTAACACTGAAGCTTTCTTT. Protein sequence: CASGRYPGANTEAFF. This chain connects TRBV12-5 to TRBJ1-1; weak D call: TRBD1 (6 bases). The CDR3 sequence is 15 residues long. From germline, CDR1 is LGHNT and CDR2 FRNRAP. Trimming removed 6 bases from V and 2 bases from J, with 16 bases in between.

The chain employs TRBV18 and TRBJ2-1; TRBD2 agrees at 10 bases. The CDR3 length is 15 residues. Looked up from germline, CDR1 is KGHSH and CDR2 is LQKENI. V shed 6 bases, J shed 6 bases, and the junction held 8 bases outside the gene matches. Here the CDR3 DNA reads TGTGCCAGCTCTTCGAGCGGGGGGGCCGCCAATGAGCAGTTCTTC. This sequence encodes CASSSSGGAANEQFF.

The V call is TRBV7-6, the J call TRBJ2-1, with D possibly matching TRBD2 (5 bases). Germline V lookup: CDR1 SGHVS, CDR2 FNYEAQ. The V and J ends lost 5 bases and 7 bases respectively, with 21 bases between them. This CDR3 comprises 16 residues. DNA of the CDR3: TGTGCCAGCAGCGAATTACCAGGACTCTCGTCGAATGAGCAGTTCTTC. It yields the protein CASSELPGLSSNEQFF.

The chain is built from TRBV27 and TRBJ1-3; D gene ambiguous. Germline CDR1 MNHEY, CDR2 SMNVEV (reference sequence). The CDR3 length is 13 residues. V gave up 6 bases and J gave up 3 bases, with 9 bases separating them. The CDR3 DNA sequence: TGTGCCAGCAGATACTCGGGTGGAAACACCATATATTTT. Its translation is CASRYSGGNTIYF.

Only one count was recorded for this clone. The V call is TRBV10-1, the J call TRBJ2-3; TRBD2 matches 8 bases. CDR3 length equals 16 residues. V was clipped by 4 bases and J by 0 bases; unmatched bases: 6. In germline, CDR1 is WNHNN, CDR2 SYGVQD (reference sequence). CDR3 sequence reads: CASSGTSRHSTDTQYF. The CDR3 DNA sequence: TGCGCCAGCAGTGGGACTAGCCGTCATAGCACAGATACGCAGTATTTT.

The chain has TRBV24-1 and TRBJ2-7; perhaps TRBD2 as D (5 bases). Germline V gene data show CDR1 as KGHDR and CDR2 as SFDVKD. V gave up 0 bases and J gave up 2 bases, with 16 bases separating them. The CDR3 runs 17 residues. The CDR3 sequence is CATSDLQSGKVTYEQYF. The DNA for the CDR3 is TGTGCCACCAGTGATTTGCAGTCCGGGAAGGTTACCTACGAGCAGTACTTC.